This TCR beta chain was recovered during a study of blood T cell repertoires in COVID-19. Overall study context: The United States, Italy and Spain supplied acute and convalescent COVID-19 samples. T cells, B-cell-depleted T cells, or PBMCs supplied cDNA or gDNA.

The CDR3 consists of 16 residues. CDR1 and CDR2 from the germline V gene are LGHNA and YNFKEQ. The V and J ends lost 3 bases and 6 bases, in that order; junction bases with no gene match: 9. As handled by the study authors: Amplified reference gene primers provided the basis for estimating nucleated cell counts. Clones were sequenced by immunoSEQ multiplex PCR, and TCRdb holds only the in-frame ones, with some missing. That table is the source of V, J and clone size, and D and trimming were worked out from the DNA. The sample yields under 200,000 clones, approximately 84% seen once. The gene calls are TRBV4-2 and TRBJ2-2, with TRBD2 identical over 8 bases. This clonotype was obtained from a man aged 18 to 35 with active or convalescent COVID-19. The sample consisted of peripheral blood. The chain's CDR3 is CASSHLVAGTAGELFF. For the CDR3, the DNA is TGTGCCAGCAGCCATTTGGTAGCGGGAACTGCCGGGGAGCTGTTTTTT.